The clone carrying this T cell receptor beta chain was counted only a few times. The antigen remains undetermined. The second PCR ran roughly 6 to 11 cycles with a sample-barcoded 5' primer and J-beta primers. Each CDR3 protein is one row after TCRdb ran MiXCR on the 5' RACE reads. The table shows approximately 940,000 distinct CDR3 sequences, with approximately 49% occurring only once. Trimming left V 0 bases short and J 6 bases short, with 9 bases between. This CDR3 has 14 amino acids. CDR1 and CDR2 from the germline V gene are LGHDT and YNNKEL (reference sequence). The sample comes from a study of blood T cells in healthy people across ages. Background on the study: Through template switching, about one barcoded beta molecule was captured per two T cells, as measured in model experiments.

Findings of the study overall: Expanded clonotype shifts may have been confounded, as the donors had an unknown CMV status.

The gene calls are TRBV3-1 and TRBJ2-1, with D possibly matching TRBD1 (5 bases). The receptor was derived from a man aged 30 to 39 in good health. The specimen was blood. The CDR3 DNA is TGTGCCAGCAGCCAAGATATAGGGGCCAATGAGCAGTTCTTC. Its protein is CASSQDIGANEQFF.